This TCR beta chain was found in a study of PD-1 blockade in classical Hodgkin lymphoma. Study-level points and caveats: With respect to the repertoire differences, their causes, possibly disease activity or prior therapy, remain undefined. Complete responders matched newly diagnosed patients in baseline diversity. Newly diagnosed patients were reported to exhibit reduced baseline TCR diversity relative to healthy donors.

The CDR3 loop spans 17 amino acids. Clones were sequenced by immunoSEQ multiplex PCR, and TCRdb holds only the in-frame ones, with some missing. The table lists approximately 20,000 clones, around 82% of them singletons. Indicated time point: cycle 4 day 1 (C4D1), after 5 to 7 weeks of nivolumab. Autologous stem cell transplantation was followed by relapse in every patient, and brentuximab vedotin exposure varied. In this sample, this clone turned up once. What it binds is unknown. The sequence was collected from a human donor with classical Hodgkin lymphoma. The chain combines TRBV21-1 with TRBJ1-2; the table assigns TRBD1, which was not confirmed against the DNA. TRBV21-1 is recorded as a pseudogene. Sequences were derived from peripheral blood mononuclear cells (PBMCs), sampled before the fourth cycle of nivolumab. CDR3 DNA: TGTGCCAGCAGCAAAGGTGGAGGGGGCGCTTCTAACTATGGCTACACCTTC. Protein: CASSKGGGGASNYGYTF.